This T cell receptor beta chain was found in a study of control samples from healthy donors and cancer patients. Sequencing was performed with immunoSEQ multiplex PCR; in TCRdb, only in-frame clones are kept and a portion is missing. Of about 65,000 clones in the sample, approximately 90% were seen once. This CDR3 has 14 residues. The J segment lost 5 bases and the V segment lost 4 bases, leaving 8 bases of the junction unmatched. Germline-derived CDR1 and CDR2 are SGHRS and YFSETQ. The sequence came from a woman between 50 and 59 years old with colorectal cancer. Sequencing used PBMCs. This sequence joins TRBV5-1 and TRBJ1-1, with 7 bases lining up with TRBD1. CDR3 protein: CASSDRARGTEAFF. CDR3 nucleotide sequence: TGCGCCAGCAGCGACAGGGCGCGTGGAACTGAAGCTTTCTTT.